This entry is about one T cell receptor beta chain. In the original processing: Estimation of nucleated cell counts was performed using reference gene primer amplification. The method was immunoSEQ multiplex PCR; TCRdb's version includes in-frame clones alone and lacks a portion of them. V and J calls and clone size are as listed in that table; D and trimming were resolved from the DNA. This sample has under 450,000 clones, with approximately 80% found just once. This sample stems from a study of blood T cell repertoires in COVID-19. Across the study: Sites across the United States, Italy and Spain contributed samples from acute and convalescent COVID-19. Sources were T cells, B-cell-depleted T cells, or PBMCs; the material itself was cDNA or gDNA.

Germline values: CDR1 SGHRS, CDR2 YFSETQ. The V end lost 2 bases, the J end lost 4 bases, and 10 bases lay between the germline ends. The CDR3 length is 14 residues. The chain combines TRBV5-1 with TRBJ1-3, with a weak D call TRBD1 (6 bases). This clonotype was obtained from a human donor with acute or convalescent COVID-19. The donor label of this sample is uncertain. The sample was peripheral blood. CDR3 loop: CASSFGTSGNTIYF. CDR3 DNA sequence: TGCGCCAGCAGCTTCGGGACATCCGGAAACACCATATATTTT.